This TCR beta chain was found in a study of tumor-infiltrating lymphocytes in localized non-small cell lung cancer. Using immunoSEQ multiplex PCR, the repertoire was profiled, and TCRdb retains in-frame clones only, with some absent. Of about 6,600 clones listed, over 70% were seen once; the top ten hold around 30%. Specimen: lung tumor tissue. This sequence originates from a human donor with non-small cell lung cancer.

The CDR3 reads CASSPRASGGRDIQYF. CDR3 DNA sequence: TGTGCCAGCAGTCCAAGGGCTAGCGGGGGCAGGGACATTCAGTACTTC. This rearrangement joins TRBV14 to TRBJ2-4, with TRBD2 matching over 10 bases. CDR1 is SGHDN and CDR2 is FVKESK in the germline V gene. The CDR3 extends over 16 amino acids. Losses at the gene ends were 6 bases for V and 8 bases for J; bases not matched to a gene: 13.